This record covers a single TCR beta chain. Its specificity is not known. These data are taken from a study of CD8+CD57+ T cells in acquired aplastic anemia. Genomic DNA, the template, was used for profiling of the TCR beta VDJ and CDR3. Using its own MiXCR run on the reads, TCRdb lists one record per CDR3 protein. The data contain fewer than 200,000 distinct CDR3 sequences, less than 60% of them singletons. Study-level results: Some 31 sequences, all CD8+ CDR3, were shared between patients and controls.

The authors sequenced patients whose flow cytometry had shown CD8+CD57+ cell expansion. This TCR was recovered from a human donor with aplastic anemia. The sequencing sample was made of sorted CD4+, CD8+, or CD8+CD57+ T cells (not recorded which) from PBMCs.

In nucleotides, the CDR3 is TGTGCCAGCAGTCGTGGGACTAGCGGGAATCAACAGAAAAGTCCGTATGAGCAGTTCTTC. Encoded protein: CASSRGTSGNQQKSPYEQFF. This chain links TRBV12-3 or TRBV12-4 with TRBJ2-1, with TRBD2 matching 13 bases. The CDR3 spans 20 residues. Losses at the gene ends were 5 bases for V and 8 bases for J; bases not matched to a gene: 21.